The sequence of this TCR beta chain was determined in a study of cytomegalovirus exposure and HLA in healthy donors. Study observations and caveats: The study designated 150 or so TCR beta chains cytomegalovirus-associated. Rarity marked most TCR sequences, yet some public TCRs occurred in many donors.

This clone was found once. Its specificity is unknown. The CDR3 consists of 13 residues. Germline-derived CDR1 and CDR2 are GTSNPN and SVGIG (reference sequence). The ends lost 5 bases at V and 0 bases at J; junction bases unmatched: 1. Sequencing was performed with immunoSEQ multiplex PCR; in TCRdb, only in-frame clones are kept and a portion is missing. The data contain around 49,000 clones, 94% of them singletons. V is TRBV30 and J is TRBJ2-1, with 7 positions matching TRBD2. This receptor was identified in a woman aged 18-29 years in good health and CMV-seropositive. The sequenced sample consisted of PBMCs. The CDR3 nucleotides read TGTGCCTGGGAGCGGGGCTCCTACAATGAGCAGTTCTTC. It codes for CAWERGSYNEQFF.